The 20 T cell receptor beta chains given below trace back to one sample, sequenced in a study of shared clonotypes between healthy human individuals. The repertoire was sequenced with immunoSEQ multiplex PCR; TCRdb's copy has only in-frame clones and lacks some. The data show approximately 530,000 clones, with around 95% seen just once and 0.064% held by the top ten. Material for sequencing was naive CD4+ T cells sorted from blood. Regarding subset: CD45RA+ positively selected. Receptors originate from a woman aged 25 to 39 in good health.

The rearrangement joins TRBV19 to TRBJ1-6; maybe TRBD1 (5 bases). In germline, CDR1 is LNHDA, CDR2 SQIVND (reference sequence). The CDR3 loop spans 14 amino acids. Trimming took off 3 bases at V and 6 bases at J, with 9 bases between the two ends. CDR3 loop: CASSIGTANSPLHF. The CDR3 nucleotides read TGTGCCAGTAGTATCGGGACGGCTAATTCACCCCTCCACTTT.

V and J are TRBV6-1 and TRBJ2-1; the match to TRBD2 covers 9 bases. CDR3 length equals 15 residues. V dropped 4 bases and J dropped 4; count of bases not matched to a gene: 5. Germline CDR1 is MNHNS and CDR2 is SASEGT. The CDR3: CASSGGLAGYNEQFF. The CDR3 bases are TGTGCCAGCAGTGGGGGACTAGCTGGGTACAATGAGCAGTTCTTC.

This chain uses TRBV5-1 with TRBJ1-2; 10 bases agree with TRBD1. Germline values: CDR1 SGHRS, CDR2 YFSETQ. V shed 4 bases and J 8 bases; nucleotides not matched to a gene: 8. CDR3 size: 14 residues. Here the CDR3 reads CASSTADRGRGYTF. CDR3 bases: TGCGCCAGCAGCACCGCCGACAGGGGGCGAGGCTACACCTTC.

This clone showed up just a few times. Written as DNA, the CDR3 is TGTGCCAGCAGCCAACTCCAGGACTATGGCTACACCTTC. Protein product: CASSQLQDYGYTF. This chain uses TRBV14 with TRBJ1-2; D call uncertain. Germline loops: CDR1 SGHDN, CDR2 FVKESK. There are 13 residues in the CDR3. The germline V and J ends were trimmed by 2 bases and 3 bases, with 7 bases remaining between them.

The V call is TRBV27, the J call TRBJ1-1, with unresolved D. The CDR3 has 14 amino acids. Germline V gene data show CDR1 as MNHEY and CDR2 as SMNVEV (reference sequence). V gave up 0 bases and J gave up 3 bases, with 8 bases separating them. CDR3 in amino acids: CASSLSTVDTEAFF. CDR3 DNA sequence: TGTGCCAGCAGTTTATCCACAGTGGACACTGAAGCTTTCTTT.

The V call is TRBV28, the J call TRBJ1-4, with D uncertain. Deletions cut 7 bases from V and 6 bases from J, with 15 bases between. This CDR3 comprises 14 residues. The germline CDR1 and CDR2 sequences are MDHEN and SYDVKM. CDR3 in DNA: TGTGCCAGCACCCGCGGCAGTGACTATGAAAAACTGTTTTTT. As protein: CASTRGSDYEKLFF.

The V gene is TRBV5-4, the J gene TRBJ2-3; no definite D call. Germline V lookup: CDR1 SGHNT, CDR2 YYREEE (reference sequence). V dropped 1 base and J dropped 1 base, with 10 bases sitting between them. The CDR3 extends over 15 amino acids. CDR3 sequence reads: CASSLPKVGTDTQYF. In DNA, the CDR3 is TGTGCCAGCAGCTTGCCGAAGGTGGGCACAGATACGCAGTATTTT.

This chain uses TRBV19 with TRBJ1-5; D gene uncertain. This CDR3 is 15 amino acids long. CDR1 LNHDA and CDR2 SQIVND come from the germline V gene (reference sequence). Trimming left V 7 bases short and J 0 bases short, with 13 bases between. CDR3 region: CASTGNEYSNQPQHF. CDR3 sequence (DNA): TGTGCCAGTACCGGAAACGAATATAGCAATCAGCCCCAGCATTTT.

J is TRBJ2-3 and V is TRBV7-8; 7 nucleotides match TRBD2. Germline V gene lookup returns CDR1 SGHVS and CDR2 FQNEAQ. The CDR3 sequence is 13 residues long. With V trimmed by 5 bases and J by 6 bases, 5 bases remained unmatched. CDR3 nucleotides: TGTGCCAGCAGCCTCGACGGGGGGGATACGCAGTATTTT. This codes for CASSLDGGDTQYF.

This chain connects TRBV18 to TRBJ2-1; TRBD2 agrees at 10 bases. Germline values: CDR1 KGHSH, CDR2 LQKENI. CDR3 length: 16 amino acids. V shed 6 bases and J 4 bases; nucleotides not matched to a gene: 9. The CDR3 sequence is CASSRPSSGSYNEQFF. The CDR3 DNA follows: TGTGCCAGCTCTCGTCCGTCTAGCGGGAGTTACAATGAGCAGTTCTTC.

J is TRBJ1-1 and V is TRBV4-1; D unresolved. Trimming left V 1 base short and J 4 bases short, with 13 bases between. Germline V gene data show CDR1 as MGHRA and CDR2 as YSYEKL. The CDR3 loop spans 15 amino acids. The CDR3 is CASSQVGPWTTEAFF. Here the CDR3 DNA reads TGCGCCAGCAGCCAAGTAGGCCCCTGGACCACTGAAGCTTTCTTT.

The chain recombines TRBV7-9 with TRBJ1-3; D gene uncertain. Trimming shortened V by 5 bases and J by 3 bases, and 8 bases separated the two germline ends. The CDR3 runs to 13 residues. Per the germline V gene, CDR1 is SEHNR and CDR2 is FQNEAQ (reference sequence). The CDR3 spells CASSGSDGNTIYF. CDR3 nucleotide sequence: TGTGCCAGCAGCGGAAGTGATGGAAACACCATATATTTT.

This chain links TRBV4-3 with TRBJ1-1, with a tentative D call TRBD1 (5 bases). This CDR3 spans 11 amino acids. V lost 1 base and J 8 bases, leaving 5 bases between the germline ends. CDR1 and CDR2 (germline): LGHNA, YSLEER. The CDR3 region has the DNA TGCGCCAGCAGCCAAGGGACAGAAGCTTTCTTT. As protein: CASSQGTEAFF.

The chain employs TRBV7-9 and TRBJ2-2; 13 bases agree with TRBD2. CDR3 length equals 16 residues. V was pared by 4 bases and J by 6 bases, with 5 bases of the junction left unmatched. Germline V gives CDR1 SEHNR, CDR2 FQNEAQ (reference sequence). As DNA, the CDR3 is TGTGCCAGCAGCTCCGGACTAGCGGGAGTTTCCGGGGAGCTGTTTTTT. The encoded protein is CASSSGLAGVSGELFF.

The chain couples TRBV30 to TRBJ1-1, with D hard to call. The ends were cut back, 0 bases at V and 0 bases at J, with 5 bases in the middle. Germline CDR1 is GTSNPN and CDR2 is SVGIG (reference sequence). The CDR3 runs 13 residues. The CDR3 reads CAWSVSMNTEAFF. CDR3 sequence (DNA): TGTGCCTGGAGTGTATCTATGAACACTGAAGCTTTCTTT.

The rearrangement joins TRBV10-1 to TRBJ2-7; maybe TRBD1 (6 bases). Deletions cut 0 bases from V and 0 bases from J, with 9 bases between. CDR3 length: 15 residues. CDR1 is WNHNN, CDR2 SYGVQD, per germline (reference sequence). CDR3 nucleotides: TGCGCCAGCAGTGAGTCGGGGACACTCTCCTACGAGCAGTACTTC. Translating gives CASSESGTLSYEQYF.

This chain uses TRBV19 with TRBJ1-1, with 10 positions matching TRBD1. The J segment lost 1 base and the V segment lost 6 bases, leaving 2 bases of the junction unmatched. CDR1 is LNHDA and CDR2 is SQIVND in the germline V gene (reference sequence). The CDR3 consists of 14 residues. DNA for the CDR3: TGTGCCAGTAGGGGGACAGGGGAGAACACTGAAGCTTTCTTT. This gives the protein CASRGTGENTEAFF.

The chain carries TRBV27 and TRBJ1-1; D is ambiguous. The germline gives CDR1 MNHEY, CDR2 SMNVEV (reference sequence). Trimming took off 7 bases at V and 1 base at J, with 13 bases between the two ends. This CDR3 spans 14 amino acids. The CDR3 sequence: CASTTGKGNTEAFF. The CDR3 DNA reads TGTGCCAGCACCACTGGGAAGGGGAACACTGAAGCTTTCTTT.

The genes are TRBV28 and TRBJ1-4, with TRBD1 identical over 7 bases. Germline CDR1 reads MDHEN; CDR2 reads SYDVKM. The CDR3 contains 12 residues. J lost 5 bases, V lost 9 bases, and 3 bases had no gene match. CDR3 DNA sequence: TGTGCCAGTTCGACAGGGAATGAAAAACTGTTTTTT. Translation: CASSTGNEKLFF.

The chain is built from TRBV6-6 and TRBJ1-1; D is unclear. CDR3 length: 16 amino acids. The germline V and J ends were trimmed by 0 bases and 11 bases, with 22 bases remaining between them. In germline, CDR1 is MNHNY, CDR2 SVGAGI (reference sequence). In DNA, the CDR3 is TGTGCCAGCAGTTACTCGATAGTGGCGTACCCCACGGAGGCTTTCTTT. Translating gives CASSYSIVAYPTEAFF.